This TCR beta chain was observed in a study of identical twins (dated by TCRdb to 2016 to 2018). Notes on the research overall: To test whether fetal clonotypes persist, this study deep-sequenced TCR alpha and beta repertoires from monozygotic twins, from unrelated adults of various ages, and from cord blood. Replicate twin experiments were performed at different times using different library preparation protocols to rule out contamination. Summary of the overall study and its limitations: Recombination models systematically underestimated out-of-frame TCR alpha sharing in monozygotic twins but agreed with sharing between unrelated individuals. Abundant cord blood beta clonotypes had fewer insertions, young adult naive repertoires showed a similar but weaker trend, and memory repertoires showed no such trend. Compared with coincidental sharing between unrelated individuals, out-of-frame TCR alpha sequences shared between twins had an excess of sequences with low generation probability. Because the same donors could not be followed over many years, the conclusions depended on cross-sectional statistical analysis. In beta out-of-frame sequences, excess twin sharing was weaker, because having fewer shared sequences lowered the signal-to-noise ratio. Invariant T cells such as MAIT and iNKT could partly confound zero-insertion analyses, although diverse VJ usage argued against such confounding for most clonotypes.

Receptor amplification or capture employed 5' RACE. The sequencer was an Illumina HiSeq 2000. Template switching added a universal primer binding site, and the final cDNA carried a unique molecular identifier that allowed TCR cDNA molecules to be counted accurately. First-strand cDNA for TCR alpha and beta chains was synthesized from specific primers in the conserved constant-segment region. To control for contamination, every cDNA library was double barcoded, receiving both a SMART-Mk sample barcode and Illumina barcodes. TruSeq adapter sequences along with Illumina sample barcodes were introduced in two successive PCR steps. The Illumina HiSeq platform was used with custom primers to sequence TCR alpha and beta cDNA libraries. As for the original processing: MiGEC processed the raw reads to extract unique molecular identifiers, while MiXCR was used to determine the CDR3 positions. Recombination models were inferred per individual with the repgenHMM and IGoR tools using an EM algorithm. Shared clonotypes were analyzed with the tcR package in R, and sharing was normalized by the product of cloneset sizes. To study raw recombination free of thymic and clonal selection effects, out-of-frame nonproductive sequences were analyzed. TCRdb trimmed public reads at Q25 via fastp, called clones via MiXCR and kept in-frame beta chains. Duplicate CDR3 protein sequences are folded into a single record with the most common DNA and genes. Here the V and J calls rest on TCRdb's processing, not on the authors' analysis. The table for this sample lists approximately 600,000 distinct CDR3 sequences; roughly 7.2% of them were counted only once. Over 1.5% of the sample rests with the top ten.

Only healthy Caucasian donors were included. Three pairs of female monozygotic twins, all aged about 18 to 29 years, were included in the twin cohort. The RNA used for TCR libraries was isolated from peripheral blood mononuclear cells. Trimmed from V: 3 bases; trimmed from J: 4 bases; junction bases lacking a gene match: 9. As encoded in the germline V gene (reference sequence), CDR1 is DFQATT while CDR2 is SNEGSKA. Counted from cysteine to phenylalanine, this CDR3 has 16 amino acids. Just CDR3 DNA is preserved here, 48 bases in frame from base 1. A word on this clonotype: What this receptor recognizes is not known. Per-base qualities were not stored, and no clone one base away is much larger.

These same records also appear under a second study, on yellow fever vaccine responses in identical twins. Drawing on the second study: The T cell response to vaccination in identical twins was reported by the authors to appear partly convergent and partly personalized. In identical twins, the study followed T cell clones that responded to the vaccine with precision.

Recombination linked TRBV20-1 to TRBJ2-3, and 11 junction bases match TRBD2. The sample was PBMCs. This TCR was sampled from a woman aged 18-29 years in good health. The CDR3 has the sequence CSARPSTSGISDTQYF. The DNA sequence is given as TGCAGTGCTAGGCCCTCGACTAGCGGGATTTCAGATACGCAGTATTTT.